Included here is one TCR beta chain sequence, with context. This sample is part of a study of blood T cell repertoires in COVID-19. Across the whole study: Italy, Spain and the United States were the sources of the convalescent and acute COVID-19 samples. The analysed material was cDNA or gDNA that came from T cells, B-cell-depleted T cells, or PBMCs.

Methods used by the authors: It was from reference gene primer amplification that nucleated cell counts were estimated. Method: immunoSEQ multiplex PCR; TCRdb's copy keeps in-frame clones and lacks some. V, J and clone size are those of that table, while D and trimming were read from the DNA. The sample holds about 160,000 clones, about 81% seen once. This CDR3 contains 16 residues. Germline V gene sequence: CDR1 SEHNR, CDR2 FQNEAQ (reference sequence). V lost 0 bases to trimming and J lost 0 bases, with 9 bases between them. Specimen: peripheral blood. This receptor was obtained from a human donor in a cohort sampled during active COVID-19. The gene calls are TRBV7-9 and TRBJ1-3, with D unclear. CDR3 in amino acids: CASSLAGHFSGNTIYF. For the CDR3, the DNA is TGTGCCAGCAGCTTAGCGGGCCACTTCTCTGGAAACACCATATATTTT.